This TCR beta chain was identified in a study of blood T cell repertoires in COVID-19. Study summary: From the United States, Italy and Spain came samples of acute and convalescent COVID-19. The cDNA or gDNA used as material had been derived from T cells, B-cell-depleted T cells, or PBMCs.

Assay used: immunoSEQ multiplex PCR; TCRdb lists only in-frame clones, some missing. Among some 260,000 clones listed, 70% to 90% were seen once. The germline V and J ends were trimmed by 3 bases and 1 base, with 3 bases remaining between them. The CDR3 is 12 residues long. Germline loops: CDR1 SGHAT, CDR2 FQNNGV. Recruited during active infection, patients (from Seattle) were subsequently followed longitudinally. The J gene is TRBJ1-1, the V gene TRBV11-2; no clear D gene. Source material: peripheral blood. The source of this sequence is a woman aged 30 to 39 with COVID-19, enrolled during active disease. The DNA of the CDR3 is TGTGCCAGCAGCTTCCGGAACACTGAAGCTTTCTTT. This sequence encodes CASSFRNTEAFF.